The rows below give T cell receptor beta chains drawn from one sample of a study of T-cell reconstitution after alpha-beta-depleted transplantation in children. TCRdb ran MiXCR on the PCR reads and lists one entry per CDR3 protein. The profile shows over 85,000 distinct CDR3 sequences, 10% of them singletons. The sample in question was PBMCs from the stem cell graft donor, obtained from the stem cell graft. The receptors stem from a human donor who donated a stem cell graft to a child with acute lymphoblastic leukemia. The CDR3 runs from the conserved cysteine through the conserved F or W. Fields, in order: J gene, V gene, clone size, D gene, CDR3 protein, CDR3 DNA. D genes are given only for firm matches. The listing skips clone size in some rows; elsewhere it reads once, few, many or a size class.

j_gene: TRBJ1-3; v_gene: TRBV18; abundance: many; d_gene: TRBD1; CDR3aa: CASSQQLLVGTGTLASGNTIYF; CDR3nt: TGTGCCAGCTCACAACAATTGCTCGTGGGGACAGGGACCCTTGCTTCTGGAAACACCATATATTTT
j_gene: TRBJ2-6; v_gene: TRBV3-1; abundance: .; d_gene: .; CDR3aa: CTCSPFVYGPSGANVLTF; CDR3nt: TGTACCTGCAGCCCATTCGTTTATGGGCCCTCTGGGGCCAACGTCCTGACTTTC
j_gene: TRBJ2-5; v_gene: TRBV30; abundance: .; d_gene: TRBD1; CDR3aa: CAWIKDRGEPQYF; CDR3nt: TGTGCCTGGATAAAGGACAGGGGGGAGCCCCAGTACTTC
j_gene: TRBJ1-2; v_gene: TRBV12-3/TRBV12-4; abundance: many; d_gene: TRBD1; CDR3aa: CASSQTGGYGYTF; CDR3nt: TGTGCCAGCAGTCAAACAGGGGGCTATGGCTACACCTTC
j_gene: TRBJ1-5; v_gene: TRBV4-1; abundance: many; d_gene: .; CDR3aa: CASSQGGPGPQHF; CDR3nt: TGCGCCAGCAGCCAAGGGGGCCCCGGGCCCCAGCATTTT
j_gene: TRBJ2-3; v_gene: TRBV18; abundance: .; d_gene: TRBD2; CDR3aa: CASSPRVRSSGTAASTDTQYF; CDR3nt: TGTGCCAGCTCACCACGTGTGCGGTCTAGCGGGACTGCCGCTAGCACAGATACGCAGTATTTT
j_gene: TRBJ2-5; v_gene: TRBV29-1; abundance: many; d_gene: .; CDR3aa: CSVLLGVETQYF; CDR3nt: TGCAGCGTACTCTTGGGTGTAGAGACCCAGTACTTC
j_gene: TRBJ2-1; v_gene: TRBV12-3/TRBV12-4; abundance: many; d_gene: TRBD2; CDR3aa: CASSLILAGNEQFF; CDR3nt: TGTGCCAGCAGTTTAATACTAGCGGGCAATGAGCAGTTCTTC
j_gene: TRBJ1-2; v_gene: TRBV9; abundance: many; d_gene: .; CDR3aa: CASSGPLYTF; CDR3nt: TGTGCCAGCAGCGGACCTCTCTACACCTTC
j_gene: TRBJ2-1; v_gene: TRBV28; abundance: .; d_gene: .; CDR3aa: CASRRRDEQFF; CDR3nt: TGTGCCAGCAGGCGGAGGGATGAGCAGTTCTTC
j_gene: TRBJ1-5; v_gene: TRBV7-9; abundance: .; d_gene: .; CDR3aa: CASSLVAGEEDQPQHF; CDR3nt: TGTGCCAGCAGCTTAGTGGCAGGGGAGGAAGATCAGCCCCAGCATTTT
j_gene: TRBJ2-7; v_gene: TRBV3-1; abundance: many; d_gene: .; CDR3aa: CASSQVGSYEQYF; CDR3nt: TGTGCCAGCAGCCAAGTAGGGTCCTACGAGCAGTACTTC
j_gene: TRBJ2-1; v_gene: TRBV20-1; abundance: many; d_gene: TRBD1; CDR3aa: CSARPGQGYNEQFF; CDR3nt: TGCAGTGCTAGACCGGGACAGGGGTACAATGAGCAGTTCTTC
j_gene: TRBJ2-1; v_gene: TRBV20-1; abundance: many; d_gene: .; CDR3aa: CSASLSASYNEQFF; CDR3nt: TGCAGTGCTAGTTTGAGCGCCTCCTACAATGAGCAGTTCTTC
j_gene: TRBJ1-1; v_gene: TRBV12-3/TRBV12-4; abundance: many; d_gene: TRBD1; CDR3aa: CASSLGQGSGNTEAFF; CDR3nt: TGTGCCAGCAGTTTGGGACAGGGGAGCGGGAACACTGAAGCTTTCTTT
j_gene: TRBJ1-2; v_gene: TRBV20-1; abundance: many; d_gene: .; CDR3aa: CSALVGADYGYTF; CDR3nt: TGCAGTGCTCTTGTGGGGGCGGACTATGGCTACACCTTC
j_gene: TRBJ2-1; v_gene: TRBV7-2; abundance: many; d_gene: .; CDR3aa: CASSSPRGSSYNEQFF; CDR3nt: TGTGCCAGCAGCTCCCCTAGGGGCAGCTCCTACAATGAGCAGTTCTTC
j_gene: TRBJ1-4; v_gene: TRBV7-6; abundance: many; d_gene: TRBD1; CDR3aa: CASSLAGTGGEKLFF; CDR3nt: TGTGCCAGCAGCTTAGCTGGGACAGGGGGTGAAAAACTGTTTTTT